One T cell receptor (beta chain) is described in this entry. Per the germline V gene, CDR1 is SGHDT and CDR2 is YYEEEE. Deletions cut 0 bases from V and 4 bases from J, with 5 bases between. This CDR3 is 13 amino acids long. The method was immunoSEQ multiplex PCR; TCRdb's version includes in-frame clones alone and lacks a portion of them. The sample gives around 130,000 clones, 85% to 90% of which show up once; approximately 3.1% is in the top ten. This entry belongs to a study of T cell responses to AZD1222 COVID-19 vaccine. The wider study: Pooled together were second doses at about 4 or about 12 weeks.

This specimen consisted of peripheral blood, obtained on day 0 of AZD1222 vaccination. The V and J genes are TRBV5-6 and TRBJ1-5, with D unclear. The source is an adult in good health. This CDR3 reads CASSLGVNQPQHF. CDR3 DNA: TGTGCCAGCAGCTTGGGAGTAAATCAGCCCCAGCATTTT.